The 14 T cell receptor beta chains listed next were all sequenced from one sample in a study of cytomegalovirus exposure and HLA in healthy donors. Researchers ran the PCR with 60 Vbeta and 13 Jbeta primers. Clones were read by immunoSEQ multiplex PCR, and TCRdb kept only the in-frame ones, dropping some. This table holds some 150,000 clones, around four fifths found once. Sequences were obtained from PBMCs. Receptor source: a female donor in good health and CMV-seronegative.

The CDR3 coding sequence is TGTGCCACCGACTTTCAGGGGTACACTGAAGCTTTCTTT. Encoded protein: CATDFQGYTEAFF. This chain links TRBV19 with TRBJ1-1; D is possibly TRBD1 (6 bases). The germline V gene encodes CDR1 LNHDA and CDR2 SQIVND (reference sequence). Trimming cost V 10 bases and J 3 bases, with 15 bases left between them. CDR3 length: 13 amino acids.

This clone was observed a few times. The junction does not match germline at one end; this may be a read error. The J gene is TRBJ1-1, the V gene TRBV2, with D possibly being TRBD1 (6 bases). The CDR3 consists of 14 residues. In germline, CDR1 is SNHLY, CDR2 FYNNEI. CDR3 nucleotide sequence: TGTGCCAGCAGGAATACAGGGTTTACGAGGGAAGGTTTCTTT. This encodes CASRNTGFTREGFF.

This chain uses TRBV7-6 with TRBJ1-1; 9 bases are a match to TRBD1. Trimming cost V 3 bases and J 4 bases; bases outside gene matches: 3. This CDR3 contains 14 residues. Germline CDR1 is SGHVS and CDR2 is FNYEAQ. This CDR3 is CASSFETGGTEAFF. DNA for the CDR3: TGTGCCAGCAGCTTTGAGACAGGGGGCACTGAAGCTTTCTTT.

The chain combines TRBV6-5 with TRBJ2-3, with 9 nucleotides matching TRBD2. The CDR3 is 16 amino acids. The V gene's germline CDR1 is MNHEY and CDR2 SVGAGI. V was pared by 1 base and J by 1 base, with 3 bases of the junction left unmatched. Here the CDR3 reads CASSYYRLAGTDTQYF. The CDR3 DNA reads TGTGCCAGCAGTTACTACCGACTAGCGGGCACAGATACGCAGTATTTT.

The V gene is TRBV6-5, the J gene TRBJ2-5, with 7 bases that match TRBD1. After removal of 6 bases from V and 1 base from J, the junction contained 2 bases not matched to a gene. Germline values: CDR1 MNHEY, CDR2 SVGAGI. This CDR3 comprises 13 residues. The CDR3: CASSRDSQETQYF. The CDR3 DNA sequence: TGTGCCAGCAGCAGGGACAGCCAAGAGACCCAGTACTTC.

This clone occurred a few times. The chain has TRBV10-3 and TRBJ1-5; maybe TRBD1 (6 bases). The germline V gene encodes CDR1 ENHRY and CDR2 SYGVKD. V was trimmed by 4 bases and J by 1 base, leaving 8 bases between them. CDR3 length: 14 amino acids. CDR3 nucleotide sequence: TGTGCCATCAGTGTTACAGGGAGCAATCAGCCCCAGCATTTT. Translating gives CAISVTGSNQPQHF.

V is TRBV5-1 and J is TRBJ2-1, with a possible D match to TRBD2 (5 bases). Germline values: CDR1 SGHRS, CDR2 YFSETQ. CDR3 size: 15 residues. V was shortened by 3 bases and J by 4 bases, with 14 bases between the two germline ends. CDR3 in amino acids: CASSYPSTRYNEQFF. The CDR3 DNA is TGCGCCAGCAGCTACCCTAGCACTCGATACAATGAGCAGTTCTTC.

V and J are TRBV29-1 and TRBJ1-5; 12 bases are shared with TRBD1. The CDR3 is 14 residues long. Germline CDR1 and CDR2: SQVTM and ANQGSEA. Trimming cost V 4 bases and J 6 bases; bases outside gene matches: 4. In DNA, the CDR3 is TGCAGCGTTGGCGGGACAGGGGGCAGTCAGCCCCAGCATTTT. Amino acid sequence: CSVGGTGGSQPQHF.

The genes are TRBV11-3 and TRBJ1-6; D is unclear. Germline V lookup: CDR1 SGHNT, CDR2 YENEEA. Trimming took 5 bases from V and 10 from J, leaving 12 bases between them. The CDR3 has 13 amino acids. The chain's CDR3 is CASSLTLGSPLHF. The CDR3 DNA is TGTGCCAGCAGCCTCACATTGGGCTCACCCCTCCACTTT.

CDR3: CATSTLAGGGDTQYF. The DNA of the CDR3 is TGTGCCACCAGCACCCTAGCGGGAGGTGGAGATACGCAGTATTTT. The V and J genes are TRBV15 and TRBJ2-3; TRBD2 matches 11 bases. The trim removed 4 bases at V and 5 bases at J, leaving 5 bases unmatched. The CDR3 consists of 15 residues. Germline-derived CDR1 and CDR2 are LNHNV and YYDKDF (reference sequence).

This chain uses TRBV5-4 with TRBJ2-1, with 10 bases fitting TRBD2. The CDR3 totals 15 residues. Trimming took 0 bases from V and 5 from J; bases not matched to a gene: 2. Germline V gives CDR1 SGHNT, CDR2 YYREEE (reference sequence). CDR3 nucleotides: TGTGCCAGCAGCTTGGGGACTAGCGGCAACAATGAGCAGTTCTTC. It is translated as CASSLGTSGNNEQFF.

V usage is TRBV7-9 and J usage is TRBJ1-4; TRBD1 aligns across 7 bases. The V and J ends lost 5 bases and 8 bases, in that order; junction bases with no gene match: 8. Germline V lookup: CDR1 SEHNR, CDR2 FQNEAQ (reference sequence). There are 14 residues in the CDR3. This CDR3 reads CASSQDRDNEKLFF. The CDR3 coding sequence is TGTGCCAGCAGCCAAGACAGGGATAACGAAAAACTGTTTTTT.

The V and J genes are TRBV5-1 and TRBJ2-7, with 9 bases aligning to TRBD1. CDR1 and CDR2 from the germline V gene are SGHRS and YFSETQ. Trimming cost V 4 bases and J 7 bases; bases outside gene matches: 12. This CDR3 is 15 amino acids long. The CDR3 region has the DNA TGCGCCAGCAGCCCCCAACCGGGACAGGGATGGGAGCAGTACTTC. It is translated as CASSPQPGQGWEQYF.

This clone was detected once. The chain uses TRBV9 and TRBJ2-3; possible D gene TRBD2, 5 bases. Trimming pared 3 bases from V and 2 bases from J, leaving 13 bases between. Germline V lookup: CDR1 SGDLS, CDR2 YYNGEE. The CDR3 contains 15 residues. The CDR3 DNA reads TGTGCCAGCAGCGGGCTAGGGAGCGACACAGATACGCAGTATTTT. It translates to CASSGLGSDTDTQYF.